The clone carrying this T cell receptor beta chain was counted between two and nine times. Antigen specificity is unknown. This sample also contains other DNA sequences that code for the same CDR3. This specimen belongs to a study of shared clonotypes between healthy human individuals. Study observations and caveats: Generally, estimated richness proved larger in naive subsets than it did in memory subsets. All-four-donor shared clonotypes had higher generation probabilities than non-shared clonotypes did.

Positively selected for CCR7, the CD45RO-negative cells used as naive CD8 cells excluded terminally differentiated effector memory CD45RA+ cells. A deep-level run was used for the assay. As originally analysed: ImmunoSEQ junction-only sequences lacked quality scores, so their filtering differed. TCRdb keeps only in-frame clones here, not all; method: immunoSEQ multiplex PCR. Clonal size and the V and J genes are those of that table, whereas D and trimming came from the DNA. Of around 2,000,000 clones in the sample, approximately 95% were seen once. Germline values: CDR1 LNHDA, CDR2 SQIVND (reference sequence). CDR3 length equals 13 residues. Trimming took 6 bases from V and 4 from J, leaving 12 bases between them.

V usage is TRBV19 and J usage is TRBJ1-1; D is undetermined. This TCR was recovered from a young man in good health. Sample: naive CD8+ T cells sorted from blood. Here the CDR3 DNA reads TGTGCCAGTAGCCCAGGACTGGTCACTGAAGCTTTCTTT. As protein: CASSPGLVTEAFF.